The next 28 T cell receptor beta chains were all read from a single sample in a study of spatial heterogeneity in lung cancer. TCRdb re-called the 5' RACE reads with MiXCR, one entry per CDR3 protein. Of 9,500 to 12,000 distinct CDR3 sequences in the sample, about 6.3% were seen once. Stated time point: sample taken at primary tumor resection. TCRs were sequenced from unsorted whole RNA of tumor, nontumor lung or PBMC. The sample in question was PBMCs, obtained at surgery. Source of these receptors: a male donor with early-stage non-small cell lung cancer.

This clonotype was counted ten times or more. This beta chain is an off-target read within a library intended for alpha chains, so its frequency means little. The chain recombines TRBV7-3 with TRBJ2-3; 8 nucleotides match TRBD2. After removal of 5 bases from V and 4 bases from J, the junction contained 11 bases not matched to a gene. Per germline, CDR1 SGHTA and CDR2 FQGTGA. CDR3 length equals 16 residues. CDR3 DNA sequence: TGTGCCAGCAGCCCGAACGGGGGGGGAAACTCAGATACGCAGTATTTT. It yields the protein CASSPNGGGNSDTQYF.

Regarding this clonotype: In a library made to pick up alpha chains, this beta chain is a stray read with a size that means little. The V call is TRBV4-2, the J call TRBJ2-1; D is undetermined. CDR3 size: 13 residues. V gave up 1 base and J gave up 8 bases, with 9 bases separating them. CDR1 is LGHNA, CDR2 YNFKEQ, per germline. CDR3 loop: CASSQVGEDEQFF. The CDR3 bases are TGTGCCAGCAGCCAAGTAGGTGAGGATGAGCAGTTCTTC.

This clonotype appeared a few times. This beta chain was picked up by a library intended for alpha chains and is off target, so its count carries little meaning. The J gene is TRBJ2-5, the V gene TRBV2; TRBD1 might be the D (5 bases). The CDR3 has 13 residues. The germline gives CDR1 SNHLY, CDR2 FYNNEI. Deletions cut 4 bases from V and 4 bases from J, with 10 bases between. The CDR3 coding sequence is TGTGCCAGCAGTGGAAGGGGTCGAGAGACCCAGTACTTC. It encodes CASSGRGRETQYF.

Relative to its sample, this clonotype is medium-sized (0.01 to 0.1%). This beta chain is an off-target read within a library intended for alpha chains, so its frequency means little. The rearrangement uses TRBV4-1 and TRBJ1-1, with unresolved D. V dropped 4 bases and J dropped 1 base, with 7 bases sitting between them. Per the germline V gene, CDR1 is MGHRA and CDR2 is YSYEKL. There are 13 residues in the CDR3. In nucleotides, the CDR3 is TGCGCCAGCAGCCGCCTGAGGAACACTGAAGCTTTCTTT. The encoded protein is CASSRLRNTEAFF.

This clonotype rates as medium-sized (0.01 to 0.1%). This beta chain represents an off-target read in a library built for alpha chains; its size is of limited meaning. The chain uses TRBV29-1 and TRBJ2-1; 11 bases align to TRBD1. The germline V gene encodes CDR1 SQVTM and CDR2 ANQGSEA. The CDR3 extends over 12 amino acids. The CDR3 sequence is CSGQGAHNEQFF. CDR3 sequence (DNA): TGCTCAGGACAGGGGGCGCACAATGAGCAGTTCTTC.

This clonotype is medium-sized by share. Its ends do not fully match the called genes, so a read error is possible. As an off-target read in a library built for alpha chains, this beta chain has a frequency of little significance. V usage is TRBV28 and J usage is TRBJ2-3; TRBD1 might be the D (6 bases). The germline V gene has CDR1 MDHEN and CDR2 SYDVKM. The CDR3 has 12 amino acids. The CDR3 DNA sequence: TGTGCCAGCAGTTCCCAAGGTTCTTCCAGGGGTTTT. Translated, it gives CASSSQGSSRGF.

The table lists this clonotype with many counts. This beta chain was picked up by a library intended for alpha chains and is off target, so its count carries little meaning. J is TRBJ1-5 and V is TRBV24-1, with a tentative D call TRBD1 (5 bases). Germline-derived CDR1 and CDR2 are KGHDR and SFDVKD. Trimming pared 3 bases from V and 4 bases from J, leaving 6 bases between. This CDR3 region has 13 residues. The CDR3 coding sequence is TGTGCCACCAGTGATGGGGGAAATCAGCCCCAGCATTTT. Protein sequence: CATSDGGNQPQHF.

This clonotype was recorded at least ten times. This beta chain is an unintended read in a library built for alpha chains; its size means little. The chain carries TRBV2 and TRBJ2-1; TRBD2 might be the D (6 bases). The CDR3 length is 12 residues. The germline V gene encodes CDR1 SNHLY and CDR2 FYNNEI. V was cut by 5 bases and J by 9 bases, with 11 bases left in between. DNA of the CDR3: TGTGCCAGCAGTTCTACCGGGGGTGAGCAGTTCTTC. This translates into CASSSTGGEQFF.

This clonotype was seen ten or more times. Because the library targeted alpha chains, this beta chain is an off-target read whose size means little. The chain combines TRBV15 with TRBJ1-1; D gene ambiguous. This CDR3 is built from 13 residues. Germline values: CDR1 LNHNV, CDR2 YYDKDF (reference sequence). Trimming removed 1 base from V and 5 bases from J, with 8 bases in between. CDR3 in amino acids: CATSRGLGTEAFF. DNA for the CDR3: TGTGCCACCAGCAGAGGCCTCGGTACTGAAGCTTTCTTT.

This clonotype was observed at least ten times. Since it is a stray read in a library aimed at alpha chains, this beta chain has a size that is not meaningful. The rearrangement joins TRBV20-1 to TRBJ1-2, with TRBD1 as a possible D gene (5 bases). The CDR3 consists of 17 residues. Germline lookup yields CDR1 DFQATT and CDR2 SNEGSKA (reference sequence). V was pared by 0 bases and J by 4 bases, with 21 bases between. As DNA, the CDR3 is TGCAGTGCTAGAGATCGGGTGAGGGGACCGACGGGCTATGGCTACACCTTC. Protein: CSARDRVRGPTGYGYTF.

This clonotype came up many times. This beta chain appears as a stray read in a library generated for alpha chains; its size is not informative. The V call is TRBV20-1, the J call TRBJ2-3; D is unresolved. The CDR3 covers 14 residues. CDR1 DFQATT and CDR2 SNEGSKA come from the germline V gene (reference sequence). V lost 0 bases to trimming and J lost 4 bases, with 11 bases between them. DNA for the CDR3: TGCAGTGCTAGAGAACCGATCTCATCAGATACGCAGTATTTT. Its translation: CSAREPISSDTQYF.

This clonotype is labeled medium-sized (0.01 to 0.1%). This beta chain is a stray read from a library made for alpha chains; its abundance is not meaningful. The CDR3 reads CASKVQGAGGTQYF. CDR3 DNA sequence: TGTGCCAGCAAAGTACAGGGGGCCGGAGGGACCCAGTACTTC. This sequence joins TRBV28 and TRBJ2-5; 9 bases are a match to TRBD1. The CDR3 spans 14 residues. The junction had 10 bases not matched to a gene; V was cut back by 7 bases and J by 7 bases. Germline V gives CDR1 MDHEN, CDR2 SYDVKM.

By frequency in the sample, this clonotype is medium-sized (0.01 to 0.1%). This beta chain is an unintended read in a library built for alpha chains; its size means little. The chain is built from TRBV4-1 and TRBJ2-2; D might be TRBD1 or TRBD2, each matching 6 bases. V lost 2 bases to trimming and J lost 4 bases, with 17 bases between them. The CDR3 has 17 amino acids. In germline, CDR1 is MGHRA, CDR2 YSYEKL. The CDR3 is CASSQWGPGAGTGELFF. In nucleotides, the CDR3 is TGCGCCAGCAGCCAATGGGGCCCGGGGGCGGGCACCGGGGAGCTGTTTTTT.

A few counts support this clonotype. This beta chain was picked up by a library intended for alpha chains and is off target, so its count carries little meaning. This chain uses TRBV12-5 with TRBJ2-3; 11 bases align to TRBD2. J gave up 2 bases and V 1 base, and 8 bases lay outside the gene matches. CDR1 is LGHNT, CDR2 FRNRAP, per germline. The CDR3 consists of 18 residues. The CDR3, as DNA: TGTGCTAGTGGTTTGGGGCTAGCGGGGGGCCTGATCACAGATACGCAGTATTTT. Residues: CASGLGLAGGLITDTQYF. The entire variable domain, with the rest obtained from reference TRBV12-5 and TRBJ2-3, is as follows: DARVTQTPRHKVTEMGQEVTMRCQPILGHNTVFWYRQTMMQGLELLAYFRNRAPLDDSGMPKDRFSAEMPDATLATLKIQPSEPRDSAVYFCASGLGLAGGLITDTQYFGPGTRLTVL.

The table lists this clonotype with many counts. With the library built for alpha chains, this beta chain is off target and its frequency is not meaningful. The V gene is TRBV29-1, the J gene TRBJ2-7, with 9 bases fitting TRBD2. J gave up 5 bases and V 4 bases, and 12 bases lay outside the gene matches. Germline CDR1 SQVTM, CDR2 ANQGSEA. This CDR3 is 15 amino acids long. The DNA of the CDR3 is TGCAGCGTTGTCCCCAGGGGCGGGAGGGTAGACGAGCAGTACTTC. Translating gives CSVVPRGGRVDEQYF.

A note on this clonotype: The library was built for alpha chains, so this beta chain is an off-target read and its size means little. V and J are TRBV3-1 and TRBJ2-4, with D possibly being TRBD2 (5 bases). CDR3 size: 13 residues. V was pared by 7 bases and J by 7 bases, with 14 bases between. Germline V gene sequence: CDR1 LGHDT, CDR2 YNNKEL (reference sequence). The CDR3 protein is CASTTGSRNIQYF. In nucleotides, the CDR3 is TGTGCCAGCACCACGGGGTCTCGGAACATTCAGTACTTC.

This clonotype rates as medium-sized. This beta chain is off target for a library built for alpha chains, so its abundance means little. This chain links TRBV29-1 with TRBJ2-1, with D possibly TRBD1 on 6 matching bases. The V gene's germline CDR1 is SQVTM and CDR2 ANQGSEA. V was clipped by 4 bases and J by 6 bases, with 10 bases between them. The CDR3 is made up of 12 amino acids. This chain's CDR3 is CSVVQGVNEQFF. As DNA, the CDR3 is TGCAGCGTTGTACAGGGAGTCAATGAGCAGTTCTTC.

Concerning this clonotype: In a library made to pick up alpha chains, this beta chain is a stray read with a size that means little. This rearrangement joins TRBV20-1 to TRBJ1-4; tentative D call: TRBD1 (6 bases). With 0 bases removed from V and 4 bases from J, the gap between germline ends came to 15 bases. The CDR3 loop spans 16 amino acids. CDR1 DFQATT and CDR2 SNEGSKA come from the germline V gene (reference sequence). The CDR3 DNA reads as TGCAGTGCTAGAGATGTACGGGACATGTTTAATGAAAAACTGTTTTTT. Translation: CSARDVRDMFNEKLFF.

Ten or more counts support this clonotype. This beta chain is off target for a library built for alpha chains, so its abundance means little. V is TRBV28 and J is TRBJ1-2; TRBD1 is a possible D gene (6 bases). CDR3 length equals 15 residues. The germline gives CDR1 MDHEN, CDR2 SYDVKM. V was clipped by 9 bases and J by 7 bases, with 24 bases between them. The CDR3 DNA reads TGTGCCAGTATCATAGGGGGGAGTGGTGATTCTGGCTACACCTTC. It translates to CASIIGGSGDSGYTF.

Points on this clonotype: This beta chain is an unintended read in a library built for alpha chains; its size means little. V and J are TRBV20-1 and TRBJ2-3; no firm D call. Germline CDR1 DFQATT, CDR2 SNEGSKA (reference sequence). V dropped 6 bases and J dropped 2 bases, with 18 bases sitting between them. The CDR3 extends over 15 amino acids. CDR3 amino acids: CSAPLSRSVTDTQYF. For the CDR3, the DNA is TGCAGTGCCCCGCTTTCCCGATCCGTCACAGATACGCAGTATTTT.

This clonotype was observed many times. This beta chain was picked up by a library intended for alpha chains and is off target, so its count carries little meaning. The rearrangement links TRBV24-1 to TRBJ2-3; 7 bases line up with TRBD1. Trimming at V came to 4 bases and at J to 6 bases, leaving 12 bases not matched to a gene. CDR1 and CDR2 from the germline V gene are KGHDR and SFDVKD. The CDR3 contains 16 residues. CDR3 in amino acids: CATSDPTGALGDTQYF. CDR3 sequence (DNA): TGTGCCACCAGTGACCCTACAGGGGCCCTAGGGGATACGCAGTATTTT.

This clonotype was observed many times. Since it is a stray read in a library aimed at alpha chains, this beta chain has a size that is not meaningful. The chain recombines TRBV5-1 with TRBJ2-5, with 9 bases that match TRBD2. Trimming cost V 0 bases and J 8 bases; bases outside gene matches: 8. CDR3 length: 15 residues. The germline CDR1 and CDR2 sequences are SGHRS and YFSETQ. The CDR3 DNA sequence: TGCGCCAGCAGCTTGGAAGCGGGGGGTGCCGGCACCCAGTACTTC. Amino acids: CASSLEAGGAGTQYF.

This clonotype was detected many times. The size of this beta chain means little, since it is a stray read in a library made for alpha chains. The J gene is TRBJ2-6, the V gene TRBV27, with D maybe TRBD1 (6 bases). The germline V and J ends were trimmed by 6 bases and 0 bases, with 15 bases remaining between them. The germline V gene encodes CDR1 MNHEY and CDR2 SMNVEV (reference sequence). The CDR3 totals 17 residues. The CDR3 region has the DNA TGTGCCAGCAGCCTATCGGGGACATTCTCTGGGGCCAACGTCCTGACTTTC. It codes for CASSLSGTFSGANVLTF. Together with reference TRBV27 and TRBJ2-6, the CDR3 gives the full variable domain: EAQVTQNPRYLITVTGKKLTVTCSQNMNHEYMSWYRQDPGLGLRQIYYSMNVEVTDKGDVPEGYKVSRKEKRNFPLILESPSPNQTSLYFCASSLSGTFSGANVLTFGAGSRLTVL.

This clonotype was observed at least ten times. The size of this beta chain means little, since it is a stray read in a library made for alpha chains. The chain employs TRBV14 and TRBJ2-7; D not certain. The CDR3 length is 11 residues. The V end was cut by 5 bases, the J end by 7 bases, with 9 bases between. Germline assignment: CDR1 SGHDN and CDR2 FVKESK. Here the CDR3 reads CASSYQQEQYF. Written as DNA, the CDR3 is TGTGCCAGCAGCTACCAGCAAGAGCAGTACTTC.

In the case of this clonotype: Because the library targeted alpha chains, this beta chain is an off-target read whose size means little. J is TRBJ2-5 and V is TRBV9; no definite D call. The CDR3 has 13 residues. Germline V lookup: CDR1 SGDLS, CDR2 YYNGEE. With 1 base removed from V and 7 bases from J, the gap between germline ends came to 11 bases. DNA of the CDR3: TGTGCCAGCAGCGTACGGCCAGCCGGGACCCAGTACTTC. Translation: CASSVRPAGTQYF.

Many counts were recorded for this clonotype. The library was prepared for alpha chains; this beta chain is a stray read, so its frequency means little. The CDR3 region has the DNA TGTGCCAGCAGTGAAGCGGGCAAGGAGCGGCCCCAGCATTTT. This codes for CASSEAGKERPQHF. This chain connects TRBV2 to TRBJ1-5; no firm D call. The CDR3 totals 14 residues. Trimming pared 0 bases from V and 9 bases from J, leaving 12 bases between. Germline V lookup: CDR1 SNHLY, CDR2 FYNNEI.

This clonotype was recorded many times. This beta chain came through as a stray read in a library set up for alpha chains, and its size says little. The V gene is TRBV6-5, the J gene TRBJ2-7, with D possibly matching TRBD2 (5 bases). From germline, CDR1 is MNHEY and CDR2 SVGAGI. This CDR3 region has 12 residues. The ends were cut back, 4 bases at V and 4 bases at J, with 8 bases in the middle. Written as DNA, the CDR3 is TGTGCCAGCAGTTCGGGGTTGTACGAGCAGTACTTC. This gives the protein CASSSGLYEQYF.

This clonotype was seen at least ten times. With the library built for alpha chains, this beta chain is off target and its frequency is not meaningful. This rearrangement joins TRBV27 to TRBJ2-5; 10 bases match TRBD1. Trimming at V came to 6 bases and at J to 5 bases, leaving 15 bases not matched to a gene. The CDR3 length is 17 residues. CDR1 is MNHEY, CDR2 SMNVEV, per germline (reference sequence). CDR3 protein: CASRDEGRDRGRETQYF. CDR3 DNA sequence: TGTGCCAGCAGGGACGAAGGCCGGGACAGGGGTCGGGAGACCCAGTACTTC.